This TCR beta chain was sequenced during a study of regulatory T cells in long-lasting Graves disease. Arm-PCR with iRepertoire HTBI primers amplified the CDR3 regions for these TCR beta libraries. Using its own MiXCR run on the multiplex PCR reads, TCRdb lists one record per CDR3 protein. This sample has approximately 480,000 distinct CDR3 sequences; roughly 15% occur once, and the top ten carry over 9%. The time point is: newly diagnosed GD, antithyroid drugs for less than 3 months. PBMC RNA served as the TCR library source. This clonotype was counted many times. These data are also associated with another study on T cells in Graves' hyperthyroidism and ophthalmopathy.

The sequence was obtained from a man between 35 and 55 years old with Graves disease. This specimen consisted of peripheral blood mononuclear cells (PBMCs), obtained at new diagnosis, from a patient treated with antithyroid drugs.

As DNA, the CDR3 is TGTGCCAGCAGCTTTAAACAGGGGGCTAATGAAGCTTTCTTT. Translation: CASSFKQGANEAFF. The chain couples TRBV2 to TRBJ1-1; 9 bases match TRBD1. The J segment lost 7 bases and the V segment lost 6 bases, leaving 9 bases of the junction unmatched. There are 14 residues in the CDR3. From germline, CDR1 is SNHLY and CDR2 FYNNEI.